These 17 T cell receptor beta chains came from one sample sequenced in a study of blood T cell repertoires in COVID-19. Method: immunoSEQ multiplex PCR; TCRdb's copy keeps in-frame clones and lacks some. This table holds more than 300,000 clones, 91% found once. Sequencing was carried out using peripheral blood. These receptors were taken from a woman aged 18-29 years who had recovered from COVID-19.

V gene TRBV2 combines with J gene TRBJ2-7; D is ambiguous. V lost 2 bases and J lost 0, with 8 bases in between. The germline V gene encodes CDR1 SNHLY and CDR2 FYNNEI. CDR3 length: 14 residues. CDR3 DNA sequence: TGTGCCAGCAGTGAACGGGTCCTCTCCTACGAGCAGTACGTC. Protein product: CASSERVLSYEQYV.

The CDR3 DNA reads TGTGCCAGCAGCTCCTTCGACAGGGGCGGTGGAAACACCATATATTTT. Its translation is CASSSFDRGGGNTIYF. The chain links TRBV5-6 to TRBJ1-3; the match to TRBD1 covers 8 bases. The length of the CDR3 is 16 residues. The ends lost 3 bases at V and 3 bases at J; junction bases unmatched: 8. Per the germline V gene, CDR1 is SGHDT and CDR2 is YYEEEE. The whole variable domain, filled in from reference TRBV5-6 and TRBJ1-3, reads DAGVTQSPTHLIKTRGQQVTLRCSPKSGHDTVSWYQQALGQGPQFIFQYYEEEERQRGNFPDRFSGHQFPNYSSELNVNALLLGDSALYLCASSSFDRGGGNTIYFGEGSWLTVV.

This clone was picked up one time. The chain recombines TRBV30 with TRBJ1-2; D remains ambiguous. The CDR3 has 12 residues. Germline loops: CDR1 GTSNPN, CDR2 SVGIG (reference sequence). V lost 2 bases to trimming and J lost 4 bases, with 8 bases between them. The CDR3 region is CAWSPSSYGYTF. The DNA for the CDR3 is TGTGCCTGGAGTCCCTCGAGCTATGGCTACACCTTC.

The chain carries TRBV27 and TRBJ1-2, with TRBD1 matching over 7 bases. With V trimmed by 2 bases and J by 7 bases, 10 bases remained unmatched. In germline, CDR1 is MNHEY, CDR2 SMNVEV (reference sequence). The CDR3 spans 15 residues. CDR3: CASSLRAGGVVGYTF. In DNA, the CDR3 is TGTGCCAGCAGTTTAAGGGCAGGGGGTGTTGTTGGCTACACCTTC.

The chain couples TRBV7-8 to TRBJ2-1; D is possibly TRBD2 (5 bases). Trimming stripped 0 bases from V and 3 bases from J, with 6 bases between. The CDR3 extends over 14 amino acids. Germline lookup yields CDR1 SGHVS and CDR2 FQNEAQ. CDR3: CASSLAGVYNEQFF. The CDR3 bases are TGTGCCAGCAGCTTAGCGGGAGTCTACAATGAGCAGTTCTTC.

The genes are TRBV5-8 and TRBJ1-3, with D possibly matching TRBD1 (5 bases). V gave up 4 bases and J gave up 4 bases, with 9 bases separating them. From germline, CDR1 is SGHTS and CDR2 YDEGEE. The CDR3 covers 13 residues. The CDR3: CASSVNRGNTIYF. The CDR3 bases are TGTGCCAGCAGCGTCAACAGGGGAAACACCATATATTTT.

The V and J genes are TRBV4-3 and TRBJ1-2, with TRBD1 identical over 8 bases. The V gene's germline CDR1 is LGHNA and CDR2 YSLEER. V trimming: 1 base; J trimming: 8 bases; junction bases outside the gene matches: 12. The CDR3 covers 16 residues. In DNA form, the CDR3 reads TGCGCCAGCAGCCAAGGGGACAGGATAGGTTTGAACGGCTACACCTTC. As protein: CASSQGDRIGLNGYTF.

The chain employs TRBV11-3 and TRBJ2-5; the match to TRBD2 covers 8 bases. Germline CDR1 reads SGHNT; CDR2 reads YENEEA. The CDR3 is made up of 13 amino acids. With 6 bases clipped from V and 5 bases from J, the junction kept 5 bases outside the gene matches. This CDR3 is CASRAGVWETQYF. CDR3 in DNA: TGTGCCAGCAGAGCGGGAGTATGGGAGACCCAGTACTTC.

This clone was recorded only once. This chain uses TRBV6-5 with TRBJ2-7; 7 positions agree with TRBD2. Trimming took 7 bases from V and 6 from J; bases not matched to a gene: 6. This CDR3 has 12 residues. Germline V gene lookup returns CDR1 MNHEY and CDR2 SVGAGI. CDR3 sequence: CASKSGAGEQYV. The CDR3 DNA is TGTGCCAGCAAGAGCGGGGCGGGCGAGCAGTACGTC.

V usage is TRBV2 and J usage is TRBJ1-1; D remains unclear. V lost 5 bases to trimming and J lost 4 bases, with 11 bases between them. CDR3 length: 13 amino acids. Germline assignment: CDR1 SNHLY and CDR2 FYNNEI. The CDR3 region is CASSLRLGTEAFF. The CDR3 DNA is TGTGCCAGCAGTTTACGACTGGGCACTGAAGCTTTCTTT.

This chain uses TRBV11-3 with TRBJ2-3; D is ambiguous. Germline CDR1 is SGHNT and CDR2 is YENEEA. CDR3 length: 15 residues. The V and J ends lost 3 bases and 0 bases respectively, with 10 bases between them. The CDR3 is CASSFSSTSTDTQYF. In DNA, the CDR3 is TGTGCCAGCAGCTTCAGTTCAACAAGCACAGATACGCAGTATTTT.

V is TRBV12-3 or TRBV12-4 and J is TRBJ2-5, with 7 bases identical to TRBD1. This CDR3 spans 13 amino acids. Trimming took 6 bases from V and 3 from J; bases not matched to a gene: 4. The CDR3 sequence: CASRSGQKETQYF. As DNA, the CDR3 is TGTGCCAGCAGGTCGGGACAGAAAGAGACCCAGTACTTC.

J is TRBJ1-6 and V is TRBV12-3 or TRBV12-4; D is ambiguous. The CDR3 has 12 amino acids. V lost 4 bases and J 4 bases, leaving 2 bases between the germline ends. The CDR3 DNA reads as TGTGCCAGCAGTTCTTATAATTCACCCCTCCACTTT. Translation gives CASSSYNSPLHF.

CDR3 coding DNA: TGTGCCAGCTCACCCCTCGGACACAGCAATCAGCCCCAGCATTTT. Protein sequence: CASSPLGHSNQPQHF. The genes are TRBV18 and TRBJ1-5; a weak D match, TRBD1 (5 bases). V shed 3 bases and J shed 1 base, with 10 bases lying between them. CDR1 is KGHSH, CDR2 LQKENI, per germline. The CDR3 consists of 15 residues.

V is TRBV16 and J is TRBJ2-3, with D possibly matching TRBD1 (5 bases). This CDR3 is 14 amino acids long. Trimming stripped 3 bases from V and 6 bases from J, with 13 bases between. Germline-derived CDR1 and CDR2 are KGHSY and FQNENV. The CDR3 nucleotides are TGTGCCAGCAGCCATCAGACAGTGGCGGATACGCAGTATTTT. Its protein is CASSHQTVADTQYF.

This chain joins TRBV7-2 and TRBJ2-2; no clear D gene. The CDR3 runs to 15 residues. CDR1 is SGHTA, CDR2 FQGNSA, per germline. The ends were cut back, 4 bases at V and 2 bases at J, with 11 bases in the middle. CDR3 sequence: CASSSVGTNTGELFF. The CDR3 region has the DNA TGTGCCAGCAGCTCCGTGGGCACCAACACCGGGGAGCTGTTTTTT.

This rearrangement joins TRBV9 to TRBJ2-3; 7 bases match TRBD1. V lost 4 bases and J lost 2; bases outside the gene matches: 13. The CDR3 runs 17 residues. Germline V lookup: CDR1 SGDLS, CDR2 YYNGEE. DNA of the CDR3: TGTGCCAGCAGCCCCAGGGGGTGGGGTGCTCCCACAGATACGCAGTATTTT. It specifies CASSPRGWGAPTDTQYF.